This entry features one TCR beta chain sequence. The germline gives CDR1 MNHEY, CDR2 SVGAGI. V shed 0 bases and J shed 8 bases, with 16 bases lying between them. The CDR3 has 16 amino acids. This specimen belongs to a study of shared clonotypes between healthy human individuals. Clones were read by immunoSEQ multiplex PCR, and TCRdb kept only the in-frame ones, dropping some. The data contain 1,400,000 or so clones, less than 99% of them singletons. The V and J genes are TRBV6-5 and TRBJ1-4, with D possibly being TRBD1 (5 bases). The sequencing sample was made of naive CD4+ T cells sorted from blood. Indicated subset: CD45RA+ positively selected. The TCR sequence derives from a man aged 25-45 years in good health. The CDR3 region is CASSYSSGTFGEKLFF. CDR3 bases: TGTGCCAGCAGTTACTCCTCCGGGACTTTCGGGGAAAAACTGTTTTTT.